This TCR beta chain was documented in a study of blood T cell repertoires in COVID-19. On the study more broadly: COVID-19 samples from acute and convalescent phases originated in the United States, Italy and Spain.

The CDR3 contains 14 residues. J was trimmed by 6 bases and V by 3 bases; bases with no gene match: 5. Germline loops: CDR1 LGHDT, CDR2 YNNKEL (reference sequence). The assay was immunoSEQ multiplex PCR, and TCRdb's table has in-frame clones only and misses some. This table holds fewer than 35,000 clones, about 89% found once. This clone was detected once. Specimen: peripheral blood. The TCR was taken from a human donor with active COVID-19. The donor label of this sample is uncertain. V gene TRBV3-1 (or the pseudogene TRBV3-2) combines with J gene TRBJ1-2; 9 nucleotides align to TRBD1. CDR3 nucleotides: TGTGCCAGCAGCCACCAGACAGGGGGAGATGGCTACACCTTC. It encodes CASSHQTGGDGYTF.